Listed below are T cell receptor beta chains from one sample, sequenced in a study of cytomegalovirus exposure and HLA in healthy donors. Assay: immunoSEQ multiplex PCR; the TCRdb copy retains only in-frame clones and omits some. The sample includes approximately 120,000 clones, over 60% of them seen just once. The specimen sequenced was PBMCs. These receptors were collected from an older woman in good health and CMV-seropositive. Both conserved end residues are part of each CDR3. A D gene is named only where the DNA matches it firmly. Expanded clones are given a class, and other clones once, few, many or no size at all.

size: .
V: TRBV4-2
J: TRBJ2-3
D: .
DNA: TGTGCCAGCAGCCAAGTGGAGCGGACCTATGGAGACACAGATACGCAGTATTTT
CDR3: CASSQVERTYGDTDTQYF

size: .
V: TRBV7-8
J: TRBJ2-1
D: TRBD1
DNA: TGTGCCAGCAGCGCCGGGGGACAGGTTATATCTGAGCAGTTCTTC
CDR3: CASSAGGQVISEQFF

size: few
V: TRBV13
J: TRBJ2-5
D: .
DNA: TGTGCCAGCAGCTTAGACCAGCGCCCCCTTCAAGAGACCCAGTACTTC
CDR3: CASSLDQRPLQETQYF

size: .
V: TRBV6-1
J: TRBJ2-3
D: .
DNA: TGTGCCAGCAGGGGGCTGGCCACAGATACGCAGTATTTT
CDR3: CASRGLATDTQYF

size: .
V: TRBV7-2
J: TRBJ2-3
D: .
DNA: TGTGCCAGCCGGGCGGGGGCGACAGATACGCAGTATTTT
CDR3: CASRAGATDTQYF

size: .
V: TRBV5-5
J: TRBJ2-7
D: TRBD1
DNA: TGTGCCAGCAGCTTTCTCGGGACAGGATTCTACGAGCAGTACTTC
CDR3: CASSFLGTGFYEQYF

size: .
V: TRBV18
J: TRBJ1-1
D: .
DNA: TGTGCCGGGTTCCACCGGGACGGGAGCACTGAAGCTTTCTTT
CDR3: CAGFHRDGSTEAFF

size: once
V: TRBV4-3
J: TRBJ2-5
D: TRBD2
DNA: TGCGCCAGCAGCCAAGATCTCGTAGCGGGAGGGCCGGGGGAGACCCAGTACTTC
CDR3: CASSQDLVAGGPGETQYF

size: .
V: TRBV6-5
J: TRBJ2-1
D: .
DNA: TGTGCCAGCAGTTACTTCGCGGAGGGGAATGAGCAGTTCTTC
CDR3: CASSYFAEGNEQFF

size: once
V: TRBV6-4
J: TRBJ2-1
D: .
DNA: TGTGCCAGCAGTCCTCTTGGACAGTCAAGGCATGAGCAGTTCTTC
CDR3: CASSPLGQSRHEQFF

size: .
V: TRBV7-9
J: TRBJ2-7
D: TRBD2
DNA: TGTGCCAGCAGCCCAACTAGCGGGGTCTACGAGCAGTACTTC
CDR3: CASSPTSGVYEQYF

size: .
V: TRBV7-2
J: TRBJ2-5
D: .
DNA: TGTGCCAGCGGCCAGGGGCTTCAAGAGACCCAGTACTTC
CDR3: CASGQGLQETQYF

size: .
V: TRBV7-2
J: TRBJ1-1
D: .
DNA: TGTGCCAGCAGCCCACAGGAGGGAGGTAAGACTGAAGCTTTCTTT
CDR3: CASSPQEGGKTEAFF

size: once
V: TRBV7-3
J: TRBJ2-1
D: .
DNA: TGTGCCAGCAGCTTAGGAGGGTATAGCTCCTACAATGAGCAGTTCTTC
CDR3: CASSLGGYSSYNEQFF

size: .
V: TRBV7-9
J: TRBJ2-2
D: .
DNA: TGTGCCAGCATCTCAGGGTTGAAGAACACCGGGGAGCTGTTTTTT
CDR3: CASISGLKNTGELFF

size: .
V: TRBV18
J: TRBJ1-4
D: .
DNA: TGTGCCAGCTCAACCAGCGTTGCAACTAATGAAAAACTGTTTTTT
CDR3: CASSTSVATNEKLFF

size: .
V: TRBV5-4
J: TRBJ2-1
D: TRBD2
DNA: TGTGCCAGCAGCCCCGAGCTAGCGGGATACAATGAGCAGTTCTTC
CDR3: CASSPELAGYNEQFF

size: .
V: TRBV2
J: TRBJ1-1
D: TRBD1
DNA: TGTGCCAGCAGTGACGGGACAGGGGTAGGGGCTTTCTTT
CDR3: CASSDGTGVGAFF

size: .
V: TRBV7-9
J: TRBJ2-3
D: TRBD1
DNA: TGTGCCAGCAGCTTAGGGGGACAGATAAGCACAGATACGCAGTATTTT
CDR3: CASSLGGQISTDTQYF

size: .
V: TRBV14
J: TRBJ2-7
D: TRBD1
DNA: TGTGCCAGCAGCCACCGACAGGGAAGGGTTCACGGGCAGTACTTC
CDR3: CASSHRQGRVHGQYF

size: .
V: TRBV7-2
J: TRBJ2-3
D: .
DNA: TGTGCCAGCAGCTTCGACAGCCGCACAGATACGCAGTATTTT
CDR3: CASSFDSRTDTQYF

size: .
V: TRBV7-8
J: TRBJ2-3
D: TRBD2
DNA: TGTGCCAGCAGCTCGGGACTAGCGGGGGCCCCTACGACGACAGATACGCAGTATTTT
CDR3: CASSSGLAGAPTTTDTQYF

size: few
V: TRBV6-6
J: TRBJ1-6
D: .
DNA: TGTGCCAGCAGTAATACAGGAGATTCACCCCTCCACTTT
CDR3: CASSNTGDSPLHF

size: .
V: TRBV5-1
J: TRBJ2-7
D: TRBD1
DNA: TGCGCCAGCAGCTTGTCGGCAGGGGGCAACGAGCAGTACTTC
CDR3: CASSLSAGGNEQYF

size: .
V: TRBV6-5
J: TRBJ1-6
D: .
DNA: TGTGCCAGCAGTTACTCAGGCGGAGATAATTCACCCCTCCACTTT
CDR3: CASSYSGGDNSPLHF

size: .
V: TRBV6-6
J: TRBJ1-5
D: .
DNA: TGTGCCAGCAGTTCACGACAGGGCAATCAGCCCCAGCATTTT
CDR3: CASSSRQGNQPQHF

size: .
V: TRBV30
J: TRBJ2-2
D: .
DNA: TGTGCCTGGAGTGTACGGAGGGAGCGGGTCACCGGGGAGCTGTTTTTT
CDR3: CAWSVRRERVTGELFF

size: few
V: TRBV4-1
J: TRBJ2-6
D: TRBD1
DNA: TGCGCCAGCAGCCAAGTGGTAATAGGGCGGACAGGGACCTTTCTCGGGGCCAACGTCCTGACTTTC
CDR3: CASSQVVIGRTGTFLGANVLTF

size: .
V: TRBV4-3
J: TRBJ2-1
D: TRBD2
DNA: TGCGCCAGCAGCCAAGATCTAGCGGGAGGGGTCGATGAGCAGTTCTTC
CDR3: CASSQDLAGGVDEQFF

size: .
V: TRBV5-1
J: TRBJ1-3
D: TRBD1
DNA: TGCGCCAGCAGCTATGGGACAGGTCGGATCTCTGGAAACACCATATATTTT
CDR3: CASSYGTGRISGNTIYF

size: .
V: TRBV11-1
J: TRBJ1-1
D: TRBD1
DNA: TGTGCCAGCAGCTTAGCCCCCACAGGGGGCACTGAAGCTTTCTTT
CDR3: CASSLAPTGGTEAFF

size: .
V: TRBV7-9
J: TRBJ1-2
D: TRBD1
DNA: TGTGCCAGCAGCTGGGGACAGGGGGTAAACTATGGCTACACCTTC
CDR3: CASSWGQGVNYGYTF

size: .
V: TRBV30
J: TRBJ2-5
D: TRBD1
DNA: TGTGCCTGGAGTGTAGGAAGGACAGGGTTGTGGGAGACCCAGTACTTC
CDR3: CAWSVGRTGLWETQYF

size: .
V: TRBV7-4
J: TRBJ2-5
D: .
DNA: TGTGCCAGCAGCTTAGGCCGGGCCCAGGGTACTCAAGAGACCCAGTACTTC
CDR3: CASSLGRAQGTQETQYF

size: .
V: TRBV4-2
J: TRBJ2-1
D: .
DNA: TGTGCCAGCAGCTTTCAGGCCCCCTCCTACAATGAGCAGTTCTTC
CDR3: CASSFQAPSYNEQFF

size: once
V: TRBV29-1
J: TRBJ1-2
D: .
DNA: TGCAGCGGAAACCAGGGGAGGGAGGGCTACACCTTC
CDR3: CSGNQGREGYTF

size: .
V: TRBV5-1
J: TRBJ1-2
D: .
DNA: TGCGCCAGCAGCTTGCACAGGGAGGGCTATGGCTACACCTTC
CDR3: CASSLHREGYGYTF

size: .
V: TRBV29-1
J: TRBJ2-5
D: .
DNA: TGCAGCGTTGTCCCCCGGGTCTTCGAAGAGACCCAGTACTTC
CDR3: CSVVPRVFEETQYF

size: .
V: TRBV4-3
J: TRBJ2-7
D: TRBD2
DNA: TGCGCCAGCAGCCGCCGACGCGGGGGGGGTTACGAGCAGTACTTC
CDR3: CASSRRRGGGYEQYF

size: .
V: TRBV5-1
J: TRBJ2-3
D: TRBD2
DNA: TGCGCCAGCAGCTTGGCCTTCCGGGGTAGCGGGGGGTACACAGATACGCAGTATTTT
CDR3: CASSLAFRGSGGYTDTQYF

size: .
V: TRBV30
J: TRBJ2-5
D: .
DNA: TGTGCCTGGAGCCGCCGGGTACAAGAGACCCAGTACTTC
CDR3: CAWSRRVQETQYF